Listed below are T cell receptor beta chains from one sample, sequenced in a study of blood T cell repertoires in COVID-19. Method: immunoSEQ multiplex PCR; TCRdb's copy keeps in-frame clones and lacks some. Among about 250,000 clones listed, roughly 87% were seen once. Sequenced: peripheral blood. The receptors here all came from a woman aged 40 to 50 who had recovered from COVID-19. The CDR3 runs from the conserved cysteine through the conserved F or W. A D gene is named only where the DNA matches it firmly. Expanded clones get a size class; other rows say once, few or many, or leave the size out.

d_gene: NA; v_gene: TRBV11-2; abundance: once; len: 12; j_gene: TRBJ2-1; CDR3nt: TGTGCCAGCAGCCCCCCGTCCAATGAGCAGTTCTTC; CDR3aa: CASSPPSNEQFF
d_gene: TRBD2; v_gene: TRBV5-6; abundance: NA; len: 15; j_gene: TRBJ2-1; CDR3nt: TGTGCCACTCTCCTCCGGGGGGGGCCAGGGAATGAGCAGTTCTTC; CDR3aa: CATLLRGGPGNEQFF
d_gene: NA; v_gene: TRBV11-2; abundance: NA; len: 12; j_gene: TRBJ2-1; CDR3nt: TGTGCCAGCAGCTTAGTAAGCACTGAGCAGTTCTTC; CDR3aa: CASSLVSTEQFF
d_gene: NA; v_gene: TRBV7-3; abundance: NA; len: 15; j_gene: TRBJ1-3; CDR3nt: TGTGCCAGCAGCTTGGTGGAGGGTCCTGGAAACACCATATATTTT; CDR3aa: CASSLVEGPGNTIYF
d_gene: TRBD2; v_gene: TRBV6-5; abundance: NA; len: 13; j_gene: TRBJ2-2; CDR3nt: TGTGCCAGCAGACCTAGCGGTACCGGGGAGCTGTTTTTT; CDR3aa: CASRPSGTGELFF
d_gene: NA; v_gene: TRBV2; abundance: NA; len: 13; j_gene: TRBJ2-5; CDR3nt: TGTGCCAGCAGTGGGCAGGGTCGGGAGACCCAGTACTTC; CDR3aa: CASSGQGRETQYF
d_gene: NA; v_gene: TRBV6-2/TRBV6-3; abundance: NA; len: 12; j_gene: TRBJ2-3; CDR3nt: TGTGCCAGCAGTTACACAGCAGATACGCAGTATTTT; CDR3aa: CASSYTADTQYF
d_gene: NA; v_gene: TRBV13; abundance: NA; len: 14; j_gene: TRBJ1-2; CDR3nt: TGTGCCAGCAGCCCAGGGAACTATAACTATGGCTACACCTTC; CDR3aa: CASSPGNYNYGYTF
d_gene: NA; v_gene: TRBV12-3/TRBV12-4; abundance: NA; len: 12; j_gene: TRBJ1-6; CDR3nt: TGTGCCAGCAGTTTCGGGTTCTCACCCCTCCACTTT; CDR3aa: CASSFGFSPLHF
d_gene: TRBD1; v_gene: TRBV15; abundance: NA; len: 15; j_gene: TRBJ1-4; CDR3nt: TGTGCCACCACCCCGGGACAGGGAGCAGGCGAAAAACTGTTTTTT; CDR3aa: CATTPGQGAGEKLFF
d_gene: NA; v_gene: TRBV7-6; abundance: NA; len: 18; j_gene: TRBJ1-3; CDR3nt: TGTGCCAGCAGCTTAGTAGGGACATCGGTGGGCTCTGGAAACACCATATATTTT; CDR3aa: CASSLVGTSVGSGNTIYF
d_gene: NA; v_gene: TRBV27; abundance: NA; len: 13; j_gene: TRBJ2-2; CDR3nt: TGTGCCAGCAGTAGAGGGCACACCGGGGAGCTGTTTTTT; CDR3aa: CASSRGHTGELFF
d_gene: NA; v_gene: TRBV19; abundance: NA; len: 15; j_gene: TRBJ1-6; CDR3nt: TGTGCCAGTAGCCTAGGACAGTATCCTAATTCACCCCTCCACTTT; CDR3aa: CASSLGQYPNSPLHF
d_gene: TRBD1; v_gene: TRBV30; abundance: NA; len: 16; j_gene: TRBJ2-3; CDR3nt: TGTGCCTGGGGGACTGGGACAGGGCCTCGCACAGATACGCAGTATTTT; CDR3aa: CAWGTGTGPRTDTQYF
d_gene: NA; v_gene: TRBV28; abundance: NA; len: 14; j_gene: TRBJ1-5; CDR3nt: TGTGCCAGCAGTGACATCCATAGCAATCAGCCCCAGCATTTT; CDR3aa: CASSDIHSNQPQHF
d_gene: NA; v_gene: TRBV28; abundance: NA; len: 15; j_gene: TRBJ2-3; CDR3nt: TGTGCCAGCAGTTTAGCACAGGGAGGCACAGATACGCAGTATTTT; CDR3aa: CASSLAQGGTDTQYF
d_gene: TRBD2; v_gene: TRBV5-4; abundance: NA; len: 16; j_gene: TRBJ2-5; CDR3nt: TGTGCCAGCAGCTCCACCTTAGCGGGGTCAAAGGAGACCCAGTACTTC; CDR3aa: CASSSTLAGSKETQYF
d_gene: NA; v_gene: TRBV6-5; abundance: NA; len: 13; j_gene: TRBJ2-7; CDR3nt: TGTGCCAGCAGCGCTGACAGGCCCTACGAGCAGTACTTC; CDR3aa: CASSADRPYEQYF
d_gene: TRBD1; v_gene: TRBV28; abundance: NA; len: 15; j_gene: TRBJ1-2; CDR3nt: TGTGCCAGCAGTTTACCCTCCGGGACAGGGGGTGGCTACACCTTC; CDR3aa: CASSLPSGTGGGYTF
d_gene: TRBD2; v_gene: TRBV30; abundance: NA; len: 15; j_gene: TRBJ2-2; CDR3nt: TGTGCCTGGACTGGCGGGGGGGCCAGGACCGGGGAGCTGTTTTTT; CDR3aa: CAWTGGGARTGELFF
d_gene: TRBD1; v_gene: TRBV5-4; abundance: NA; len: 13; j_gene: TRBJ2-1; CDR3nt: TGTGCCAGCAGCGCCGGAACGGACAGGCAGCAGTTCTTC; CDR3aa: CASSAGTDRQQFF
d_gene: NA; v_gene: TRBV19; abundance: NA; len: 15; j_gene: TRBJ1-1; CDR3nt: TGTGCCAGTAGTCCCCAGACGGCCAGGGCGGATGAAGCTTTCTTT; CDR3aa: CASSPQTARADEAFF
d_gene: TRBD2; v_gene: TRBV7-6; abundance: NA; len: 16; j_gene: TRBJ2-3; CDR3nt: TGTGCCAGCAGCCCGTCGGCGGGAGCGGGGACAGATACGCAGTATTTT; CDR3aa: CASSPSAGAGTDTQYF
d_gene: NA; v_gene: TRBV19; abundance: NA; len: 14; j_gene: TRBJ1-3; CDR3nt: TGTGCCAGTAGTCCTCCCCCGTCTGGAAACACCATATATTTT; CDR3aa: CASSPPPSGNTIYF
d_gene: NA; v_gene: TRBV10-1; abundance: once; len: 14; j_gene: TRBJ2-3; CDR3nt: TGCGCCAGCAGTGACGTGCTGGCCTCAGATACGCAGTATTTT; CDR3aa: CASSDVLASDTQYF
d_gene: NA; v_gene: TRBV12-2; abundance: NA; len: 16; j_gene: TRBJ2-7; CDR3nt: TGTGCAAGTCGCTTAGGAACCGACAGGGTATTCCACGAGCAGTACTTC; CDR3aa: CASRLGTDRVFHEQYF
d_gene: TRBD1; v_gene: TRBV5-4; abundance: NA; len: 16; j_gene: TRBJ1-6; CDR3nt: TGTGCCAGCAGCTTGCCCCCGGGACAGGGAAATTCACCCCTCCACTTT; CDR3aa: CASSLPPGQGNSPLHF
d_gene: NA; v_gene: TRBV4-1; abundance: NA; len: 16; j_gene: TRBJ1-4; CDR3nt: TGCGCCAGCAGCGCTTTTTACCCACCTAGGAATGAAAAACTGTTTTTT; CDR3aa: CASSAFYPPRNEKLFF
d_gene: TRBD2; v_gene: TRBV19; abundance: NA; len: 14; j_gene: TRBJ2-1; CDR3nt: TGTGCCACCAAGACTAGCGTGGGAATTAATGAGCAGTTCTTC; CDR3aa: CATKTSVGINEQFF